A selection of T cell receptor beta chains follows, all from one sample in a study of post-analysis software for immune sequencing data. TCRdb re-derived calls from the PCR reads in MiXCR, one entry per CDR3 protein. The sample includes under 650,000 distinct CDR3 sequences, around 44% of them seen just once. Sequenced sample: blood. Receptors were obtained from a girl aged 10-17 years with multiple sclerosis. CDR3s include the opening cysteine and the closing phenylalanine or tryptophan. Each record gives: clone size, D gene, V gene, J gene, CDR3 length, CDR3 DNA, CDR3 protein. A D gene is named only where the DNA matches it firmly. For some rows the clone size is stated as once, few or many, or as a class when expanded; others skip it.

>few|.|TRBV12-3/TRBV12-4|TRBJ2-3|13
TGTGCCAGCACTTTGGGGGGCACAGATACGCAGTATTTT
CASTLGGTDTQYF
>few|TRBD1|TRBV10-3|TRBJ2-5|14
TGTGCCATCAGTTCGAGGACAGGGAAAGAGACCCAGTACTTC
CAISSRTGKETQYF
>.|.|TRBV12-3/TRBV12-4|TRBJ2-1|14
TGTGCCAGCAGTTTACGGGCTTACTATTATGAGCAGTTCTTC
CASSLRAYYYEQFF
>few|TRBD2|TRBV24-1|TRBJ2-1|18
TGTGCCACCAGTGACCCCGGACTAGCGGGAGCCTCCTACAATGAGCAGTTCTTC
CATSDPGLAGASYNEQFF
>.|TRBD2|TRBV11-1|TRBJ2-5|17
TGTGCCAGCAGCGGCGGACTAGCGGGAGTAGGGAGAGAGACCCAGTACTTC
CASSGGLAGVGRETQYF
>.|TRBD1|TRBV19|TRBJ1-1|17
TGTGCCAGTAGCCCCCGGGACAGGGGCCAAAAAGTCCGTGAAGCTTTCTTT
CASSPRDRGQKVREAFF
>.|.|TRBV7-9|TRBJ2-5|13
TGTGCCACAGGGATCCGACAGCAAGAGACCCAGTACTTC
CATGIRQQETQYF
>.|TRBD2|TRBV9|TRBJ2-7|15
TGTGCCAGCAGCGTCTCCGGGACTAGCTTTCTCGAGCAGTACTTC
CASSVSGTSFLEQYF
>.|.|TRBV15|TRBJ2-3|17
TGTGCCACCAGCAGAGAAGGCACAGGCCGTAGCACAGATACGCAGTATTTT
CATSREGTGRSTDTQYF
>.|.|TRBV7-9|TRBJ1-2|14
TGTGCCAGCACCCGGCCCAATCCTAACTATGGCTACACCTTC
CASTRPNPNYGYTF
>.|TRBD1|TRBV27|TRBJ1-1|18
TGTGCCAGCAGTACGCCCCGGGACAGGATCTTTCGGGCCACTGAAGCTTTCTTT
CASSTPRDRIFRATEAFF
>.|TRBD1|TRBV5-6|TRBJ2-1|15
TGTGCCAGCAGCATATTGGACAGGGTATCAATTGAGCAGTTCTTC
CASSILDRVSIEQFF
>.|.|TRBV5-8|TRBJ1-2|14
TGTGCCAGCAGCTTGGAGGGGGAAGGATATGGCTACACCTTC
CASSLEGEGYGYTF
>.|TRBD2|TRBV6-1|TRBJ2-1|18
TGTGCCAGCAGCCCGGGACTAGCGGGAGGAAGTGTCTACAATGAGCAGTTCTTC
CASSPGLAGGSVYNEQFF
>.|TRBD2|TRBV2|TRBJ2-1|14
TGTGCCACCAGATCCAGGCTAGCGGGGTCTGAGCAGTTCTTC
CATRSRLAGSEQFF
>once|TRBD1|TRBV4-2|TRBJ2-1|13
TGTGCCAGCAGCCCAGACAGGGGAGTTGAGCAGTTCTTC
CASSPDRGVEQFF
>.|.|TRBV6-5|TRBJ1-2|14
TGTGCCAGCAGTTCCCCGGGAGGGGAGGATGGCTACACCTTC
CASSSPGGEDGYTF